Described below is a single T cell receptor beta chain sequence and its context. The repertoire was sequenced with immunoSEQ multiplex PCR; TCRdb's copy has only in-frame clones and lacks some. The sample shows over 200,000 clones, roughly 89% of them seen only once. The data were taken from a study of blood T cell repertoires in COVID-19. Study overall: In each case, the material was cDNA or gDNA derived from T cells, B-cell-depleted T cells, or PBMCs.

Trimming removed 2 bases at V and 5 bases at J, with 15 bases between. This CDR3 spans 16 amino acids. Germline CDR1 MDHEN, CDR2 SYDVKM. In terms of age and location, participants ranged from roughly 18 to 100 years and lived in under 30 US areas. The V gene is TRBV28, the J gene TRBJ1-4; unclear D gene. The sequencing input was PBMCs or T cells enriched from blood (not recorded which). The receptor's source is a young woman with acute COVID-19. The CDR3 bases are TGTGCCAGCAGTTTACGACATACGAACGACAATGAAAAACTGTTTTTT. The encoded protein is CASSLRHTNDNEKLFF.